These 13 T cell receptor beta chains were sequenced from one sample in a study of CD8+ T cells in alopecia areata. Treatment meaning: oral pan-JAK inhibitor, 5-10 mg twice daily. RNA extraction was followed by reverse transcription into cDNA, which acted as the sequencing template. The repertoire was sequenced with immunoSEQ multiplex PCR; TCRdb's copy has only in-frame clones and lacks some. The sample consists of over 80,000 clones, roughly 45% of them appearing once. The sequencing here drew on CD8+ T cells sorted from blood, taken at week 24, from a patient treated with tofacitinib. The receptors originated from a human donor with alopecia areata.

This sequence joins TRBV7-6 and TRBJ2-1, with a tentative D call TRBD2 (6 bases). This CDR3 has 16 amino acids. The V end lost 5 bases, the J end lost 1 base, and 15 bases lay between the germline ends. CDR1 SGHVS and CDR2 FNYEAQ come from the germline V gene. CDR3 sequence (DNA): TGTGCCAGCAGCCCACGGGTGGCGGGATCCTACAATGAGCAGTTCTTC. This sequence encodes CASSPRVAGSYNEQFF.

J is TRBJ1-5 and V is TRBV27; 7 positions agree with TRBD1. Germline trimming cut 6 bases from V and 0 bases from J; bases unmatched to any gene: 5. Looked up from germline, CDR1 is MNHEY and CDR2 is SMNVEV (reference sequence). The CDR3 totals 15 residues. The DNA of the CDR3 is TGTGCCAGCAGAGGGACAGATTATAGCAATCAGCCCCAGCATTTT. It translates to CASRGTDYSNQPQHF.

This chain links TRBV29-1 with TRBJ2-1, with 7 positions matching TRBD2. With 4 bases clipped from V and 6 bases from J, the junction kept 6 bases outside the gene matches. Germline assignment: CDR1 SQVTM and CDR2 ANQGSEA. The CDR3 spans 13 residues. CDR3 residues: CSVVPGLFNEQFF. CDR3 sequence (DNA): TGCAGCGTTGTTCCGGGACTATTCAATGAGCAGTTCTTC.

Note on this clone: Given a much more abundant clone one base away, this may be a read error. The CDR3 DNA reads as TGTGCCAGCAGCTCCTCCTACGAGCAGTACTTC. It encodes CASSSSYEQYF. The chain links TRBV11-2 to TRBJ2-7; no clear D gene. Deletions cut 4 bases from V and 0 bases from J, with 1 base between. The germline V gene has CDR1 SGHAT and CDR2 FQNNGV. The CDR3 length is 11 residues.

The chain employs TRBV4-1 and TRBJ2-7; 9 nucleotides align to TRBD2. Germline V gene data show CDR1 as MGHRA and CDR2 as YSYEKL. The CDR3 is 15 residues long. V was pared by 0 bases and J by 3 bases, with 3 bases of the junction left unmatched. The CDR3 DNA sequence: TGCGCCAGCAGCCAAGAGTATAGCGGGAGCTACGAGCAGTACTTC. Protein: CASSQEYSGSYEQYF.

J is TRBJ2-7 and V is TRBV4-1; D gene ambiguous. V lost 2 bases, J lost 3 bases, and 14 bases lay in between. From germline, CDR1 is MGHRA and CDR2 YSYEKL. This CDR3 comprises 15 residues. Here the CDR3 reads CASSQLSGAYYEQYF. CDR3 in DNA: TGCGCCAGCAGCCAACTCTCCGGAGCATACTACGAGCAGTACTTC.

This rearrangement joins TRBV27 to TRBJ2-1, with 8 bases matching TRBD2. Germline V CDR1 and CDR2: MNHEY, SMNVEV (reference sequence). The CDR3 has 15 amino acids. The V and J ends lost 2 bases and 8 bases, in that order; junction bases with no gene match: 8. CDR3 DNA: TGTGCCAGCAGTTTAGCGGGAGGCTCCTTGTATGAGCAGTTCTTC. Translated: CASSLAGGSLYEQFF.

The chain couples TRBV4-1 to TRBJ2-4; D is perhaps TRBD1 (6 bases). Trimming took off 0 bases at V and 2 bases at J, with 11 bases between the two ends. Germline V gives CDR1 MGHRA, CDR2 YSYEKL. The CDR3 covers 16 residues. The CDR3 sequence: CASSQDAGDPKNIQYF. DNA for the CDR3: TGCGCCAGCAGCCAAGATGCAGGGGACCCCAAAAACATTCAGTACTTC.

This chain connects TRBV9 to TRBJ2-3, with D perhaps TRBD1 or TRBD2 (5 bases each). Germline V gene data show CDR1 as SGDLS and CDR2 as YYNGEE. V was clipped by 5 bases and J by 4 bases, with 8 bases between them. CDR3 length: 12 residues. The CDR3: CASRGDADTQYF. CDR3 bases: TGTGCCAGCAGAGGGGACGCAGATACGCAGTATTTT.

The chain employs TRBV5-1 and TRBJ2-1; TRBD1 is a possible D gene (5 bases). Between the trimmed V and J ends, which lost 1 base and 0 bases, there was a span of 14 bases. The germline V gene has CDR1 SGHRS and CDR2 YFSETQ. This CDR3 comprises 17 residues. The CDR3: CASSLWGAESSYNEQFF. In DNA form, the CDR3 reads TGCGCCAGCAGCTTGTGGGGCGCCGAGAGCTCCTACAATGAGCAGTTCTTC.

This chain joins TRBV7-9 and TRBJ1-1; possible D gene TRBD1, 6 bases. The CDR3 contains 16 residues. Trimming shortened V by 5 bases and J by 2 bases, and 18 bases separated the two germline ends. Germline lookup yields CDR1 SEHNR and CDR2 FQNEAQ (reference sequence). CDR3 nucleotide sequence: TGTGCCAGCAGCCCCAATCGGGGGCCTAGAAACACTGAAGCTTTCTTT. Translated, it gives CASSPNRGPRNTEAFF.

This clone was picked up one time. The chain couples TRBV27 to TRBJ2-2; 8 nucleotides agree with TRBD2. J gave up 1 base and V 6 bases, and 4 bases lay outside the gene matches. The CDR3 loop spans 15 amino acids. Germline V gene sequence: CDR1 MNHEY, CDR2 SMNVEV (reference sequence). This chain's CDR3 is CASSHSGGNTGELFF. CDR3 DNA sequence: TGTGCCAGCAGCCACAGCGGGGGGAACACCGGGGAGCTGTTTTTT.

The chain employs TRBV4-3 and TRBJ2-6, with a tentative D call TRBD2 (5 bases). V shed 1 base and J shed 3 bases, with 22 bases lying between them. Germline V gene data show CDR1 as LGHNA and CDR2 as YSLEER. This CDR3 comprises 20 residues. The CDR3 here is CASSQALIMRASHGANVLTF. CDR3 coding DNA: TGCGCCAGCAGCCAAGCCCTCATCATGCGGGCTTCACATGGGGCCAACGTCCTGACTTTC.